The entry below describes one T cell receptor beta chain. The antigen remains unidentified. TCRbeta libraries were built with three rounds of nested PCR, modified from ARM-PCR. TCRdb processed the multiplex PCR reads anew with MiXCR; each CDR3 protein has one entry. The repertoire has about 110,000 distinct CDR3 sequences, about 64% of them found once; the top ten carry under 20%. The template was RNA from unsorted bulk tissue. Distant lung tissue was collected more than 3 cm away from the tumor edge. This sample was included in a study of tumor and adjacent non-tumor tissue in lung cancer. As for the study in general: The patients, 10 or so men and 5 women, were about 31 to 76 with stage I to III disease.

General study results and limits: Tumor repertoires had a smaller top 100 clone share than normal lung.

The length of the CDR3 is 16 residues. Germline V gives CDR1 KGHDR, CDR2 SFDVKD. V lost 3 bases, J lost 5 bases, and 5 bases stayed unmatched. Sequenced sample: distant non-tumor lung tissue. The chain employs TRBV24-1 and TRBJ2-1; 11 bases line up with TRBD2. The source of this sequence is a man aged 60 to 75 with non-small cell lung cancer. The CDR3 sequence is CATSDRTSGFDNEQFF. As DNA, the CDR3 is TGTGCCACCAGTGATCGGACTAGCGGGTTTGACAATGAGCAGTTCTTC.